This TCR beta chain was retrieved from a study of Graves' ophthalmopathy and Graves' hyperthyroidism. Researchers took RNA transcripts and amplified TCR beta CDR3 regions from them. Following a first-round RT-PCR that used HTBI primers, a second-round multiplex PCR was carried out. Each CDR3 protein gets one entry after TCRdb re-called the multiplex PCR reads with MiXCR. Found here are about 740,000 distinct CDR3 sequences, 40% of them singletons; the top ten hold approximately 43%. A remark on this clonotype: The antigen is undetermined.

Per germline, CDR1 KGHSH and CDR2 LQKENI. CDR3 length: 13 residues. Trimming cost V 3 bases and J 11 bases, with 13 bases left between them. Study-wide points: Most expanded clonotypes from thyroid (those above 0.001 frequency) were also found in blood. Ophthalmopathy progression was predicted by the model at approximately 70% sensitivity and approximately 72% specificity.

Thyroid ultrasound, orbital computed tomography, TRAb, serum thyroxine and clinical symptoms formed the basis of diagnosis. This receptor was identified in an adult man with Graves' ophthalmopathy. The J gene is TRBJ1-4, the V gene TRBV18, with D possibly TRBD1 on 5 matching bases. Sequencing input: peripheral blood. The CDR3 protein is CASSPGTISKLFF. The CDR3 bases are TGTGCCAGCTCACCTGGGACCATCTCCAAACTGTTTTTT.